The TCR beta chain described here comes from a study of blood T cell repertoires in COVID-19. For the study at large: The United States, Italy and Spain provided the acute and convalescent COVID-19 samples. Sources were T cells, B-cell-depleted T cells, or PBMCs; the material itself was cDNA or gDNA.

The V and J ends lost 6 bases and 3 bases, in that order; junction bases with no gene match: 7. CDR1 MNHEY and CDR2 SVGAGI come from the germline V gene. The CDR3 loop spans 15 amino acids. Original analysis: Using reference gene primer amplification, nucleated cell counts were estimated. Clones were read by immunoSEQ multiplex PCR, and TCRdb kept only the in-frame ones, dropping some. That table is the source of V, J and clone size, and D and trimming were worked out from the DNA. The sample holds over 90,000 clones, about 89% seen once. This clonotype originated in a woman between 65 and 79 years old with acute or convalescent COVID-19. The rearrangement joins TRBV6-5 to TRBJ2-1; 8 bases map to TRBD1. The sequencing input was peripheral blood. Written as DNA, the CDR3 is TGTGCCAGCAGCGATAGGACAGGGAACTACAATGAGCAGTTCTTC. Protein product: CASSDRTGNYNEQFF.